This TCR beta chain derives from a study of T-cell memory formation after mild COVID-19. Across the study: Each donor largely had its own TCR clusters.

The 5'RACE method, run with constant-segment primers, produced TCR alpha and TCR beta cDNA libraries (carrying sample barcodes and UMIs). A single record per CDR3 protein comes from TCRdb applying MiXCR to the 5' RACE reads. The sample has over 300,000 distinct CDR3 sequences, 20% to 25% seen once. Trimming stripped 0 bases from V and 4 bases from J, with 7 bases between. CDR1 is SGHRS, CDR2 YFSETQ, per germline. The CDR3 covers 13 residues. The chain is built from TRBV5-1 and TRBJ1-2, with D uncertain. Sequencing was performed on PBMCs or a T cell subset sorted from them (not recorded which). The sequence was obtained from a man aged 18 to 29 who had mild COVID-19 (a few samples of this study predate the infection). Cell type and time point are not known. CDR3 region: CASSLAEPYGYTF. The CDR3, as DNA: TGCGCCAGCAGCTTGGCCGAGCCCTATGGCTACACCTTC.